The clone carrying this T cell receptor (beta chain) was counted only a few times. This record comes from a study of T-cell reconstitution after alpha-beta-depleted transplantation in children. The ends lost 2 bases at V and 2 bases at J; junction bases unmatched: 7. The CDR3 covers 16 residues. Per germline, CDR1 SEHNR and CDR2 FQNEAQ (reference sequence). Unique molecular identifiers featured in how the TCRbeta library was prepared. TCRdb re-derived calls from the PCR reads in MiXCR, one entry per CDR3 protein. This table has around 360,000 distinct CDR3 sequences, 10% appearing once. This rearrangement joins TRBV7-9 to TRBJ1-2, with 8 positions matching TRBD1. The receptor was derived from a human donor who donated a stem cell graft to a child with acute lymphoblastic leukemia. The material sequenced was PBMCs from the stem cell graft donor, taken from the stem cell graft. The CDR3 DNA sequence: TGTGCCAGCAGCTTACTTCCCGGACAGGGAAACTATGGCTACACCTTC. Translating it yields CASSLLPGQGNYGYTF.